What follows is one T cell receptor (beta chain) and its context. In its sample, this clonotype was seen many times. It lacks a known antigen. Within one base of it there is no much larger clone, and no base qualities were kept. This sample was included in a study of T cells in Graves' hyperthyroidism and ophthalmopathy (dated by TCRdb to between 2017 and 2020). A note on the overall study: Peripheral blood samples were taken at initial diagnosis, before any treatment was given. To identify distinguishing TCR V-J signatures, a discovery cohort of 95 to 100 patients was used, comprising approximately 40 with Graves' ophthalmopathy and some 57 with stable Graves' hyperthyroidism. Prospective prediction of ophthalmopathy was tested in an independent validation cohort of some 19 hyperthyroidism patients and some 17 patients who later progressed to ophthalmopathy. The 100 or so discovery patients were randomly divided into training and test sets at a 7:3 ratio. In addition, the study compared T-cell repertoires in thyroid tissue and in blood from six Graves' hyperthyroidism patients. Following sampling, methimazole starting at 30 mg daily was given to hyperthyroidism patients, and high-dose intravenous methylprednisolone was given to ophthalmopathy patients. TCR Vbeta CDR3 sequencing of some 140 peripheral blood samples (roughly 43 ophthalmopathy, 75 or so hyperthyroidism and approximately 17 progressor patients) is reported in the paper.

Stable Graves' hyperthyroidism was defined as no progression to ophthalmopathy during 18 months of follow-up. Hyperthyroidism patients were newly diagnosed, with disease duration under 2 months, and aged 18 to 65 years. Any patient with an uncontrolled infection, another autoimmune disease, pregnancy or lactation was excluded. Diagnoses were based on clinical symptoms, serum thyroxine and TRAb, thyroid ultrasound and orbital computed tomography. PBMCs were isolated from 7.5 to 10 ml of fresh peripheral blood by Ficoll-Paque density gradient centrifugation. Total RNA was extracted with Trizol reagent, and quality was checked on an Agilent 2100 Bioanalyzer. The CDR3 starts with the cysteine, ends with the phenylalanine, and has 13 residues. Here the CDR3 DNA is all that survives: 39 bases in frame from base 1. The V and J ends are trimmed by 3 bases and 5 bases, leaving 10 bases between them. Amplification of TCR beta CDR3 regions was carried out from RNA transcripts. For the first round of RT-PCR on the TCR CDR3, the HTBI primer set was used together with the Qiagen OneStep RT-PCR kit. A second multiplex PCR round built the libraries, followed by size selection and purification. Libraries were sequenced paired-end with 100 bp reads on an Illumina HiSeq2000. In the source study's methods: Raw data were processed with SOAPnuke, discarding reads with adapters, uncalled bases, mean Phred below 15, or no exact constant-primer or identifier match. COPE v1.2.5 was used to merge the high-quality paired reads, and each unique nucleotide sequence was defined as a clonotype. MiTCR v1.1 was used to align the clonotypes against IMGT TRBV, TRBD and TRBJ reference segments. Only V-J combinations with frequency above 0.0001, covering 99.2% of repertoires, were analysed. A TCS score was defined as the ratio between F50 (clonal expansion) and ExV (chaos), using BLOSUM62-based TCRdist between CDR3 peptides within each V-J. Welch's t-statistics and random forest reduced roughly 530 V-J features to 10 to 15, which were used in a naive Bayes classifier (R e1071). TCRdb itself trimmed the public reads at Q25 with fastp, ran MiXCR and retained productive beta chains. Rows are unified per CDR3 protein, each entry keeping the most common DNA and genes. TCRdb, rather than the study authors, made the V and J calls. In this sample the table shows hundreds of thousands of distinct CDR3 sequences, approximately 14% of which occur a single time. The ten largest clones take up roughly 10% of the sample.

The paper's findings and limits, for the study overall: A model built on a 13 V-J signature distinguished ophthalmopathy from stable hyperthyroidism, reaching around 87% sensitivity and around 81% specificity in cross-validation and 80%/75% in testing. No statistical method was used to fix the sample size in advance, and group allocation was not hidden from the investigators. In validation, the model predicted progression to ophthalmopathy a median of around 6.5 months before onset, with approximately 68% sensitivity and 72.22% specificity. Most expanded thyroid clonotypes (frequency above 0.001) were also detected in blood, a finding suggesting that blood repertoires may reflect thyroid immune responses.

Input material: blood. This chain joins TRBV12-3 or TRBV12-4 to TRBJ1-1; 6 matching bases give a weak D call of TRBD1. The TCR comes from a woman aged 18-29 years with Graves' hyperthyroidism. The nucleotides read TGTGCCAGCAGTTTGGGGGGGCGAACTGAAGCTTTCTTT. Translated, this gives CASSLGGRTEAFF.